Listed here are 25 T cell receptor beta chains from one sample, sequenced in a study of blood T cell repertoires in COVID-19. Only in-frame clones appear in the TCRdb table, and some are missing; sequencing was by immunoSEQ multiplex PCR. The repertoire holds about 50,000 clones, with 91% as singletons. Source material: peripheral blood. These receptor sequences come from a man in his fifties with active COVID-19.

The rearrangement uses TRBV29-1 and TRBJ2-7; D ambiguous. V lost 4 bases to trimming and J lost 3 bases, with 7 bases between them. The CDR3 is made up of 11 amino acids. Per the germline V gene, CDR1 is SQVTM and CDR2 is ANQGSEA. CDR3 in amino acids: CSVVWSYEQYF. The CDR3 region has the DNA TGCAGCGTTGTGTGGAGCTACGAGCAGTACTTC.

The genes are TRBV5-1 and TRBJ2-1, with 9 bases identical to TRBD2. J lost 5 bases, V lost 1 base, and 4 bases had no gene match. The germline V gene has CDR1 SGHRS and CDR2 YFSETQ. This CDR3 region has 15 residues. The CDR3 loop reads CASSLLSSGNNEQFF. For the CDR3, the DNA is TGCGCCAGCAGCTTGTTGTCTAGCGGGAACAATGAGCAGTTCTTC.

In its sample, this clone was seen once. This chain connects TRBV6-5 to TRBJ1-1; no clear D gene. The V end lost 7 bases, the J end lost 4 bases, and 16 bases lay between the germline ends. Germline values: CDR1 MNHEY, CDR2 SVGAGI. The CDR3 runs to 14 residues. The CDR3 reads CASTKRGPRTEAFF. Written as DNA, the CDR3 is TGTGCCAGCACCAAGCGGGGTCCGCGCACTGAAGCTTTCTTT.

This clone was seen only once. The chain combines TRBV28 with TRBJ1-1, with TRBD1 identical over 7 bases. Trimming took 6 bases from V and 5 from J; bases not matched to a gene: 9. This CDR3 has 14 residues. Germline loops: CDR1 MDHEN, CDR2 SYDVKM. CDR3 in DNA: TGTGCCAGCAGGATGAACAGGGGCGGGACTGAAGCTTTCTTT. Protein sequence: CASRMNRGGTEAFF.

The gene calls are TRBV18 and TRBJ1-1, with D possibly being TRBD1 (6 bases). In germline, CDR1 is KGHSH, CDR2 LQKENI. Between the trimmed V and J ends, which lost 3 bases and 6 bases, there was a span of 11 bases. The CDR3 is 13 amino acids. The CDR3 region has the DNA TGTGCCAGCTCACCTCAACAGGGCGCTGAAGCTTTCTTT. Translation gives CASSPQQGAEAFF.

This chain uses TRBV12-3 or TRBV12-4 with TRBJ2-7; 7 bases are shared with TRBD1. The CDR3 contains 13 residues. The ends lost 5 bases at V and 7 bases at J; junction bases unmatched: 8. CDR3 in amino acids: CASSTRQGREQYF. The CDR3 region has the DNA TGTGCCAGCAGTACTCGACAGGGACGTGAGCAGTACTTC.

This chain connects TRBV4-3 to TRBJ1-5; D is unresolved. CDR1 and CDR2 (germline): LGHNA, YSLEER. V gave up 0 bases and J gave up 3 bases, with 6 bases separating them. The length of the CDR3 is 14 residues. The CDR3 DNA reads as TGCGCCAGCAGCCAAGACAGGCTCAATCAGCCCCAGCATTTT. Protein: CASSQDRLNQPQHF.

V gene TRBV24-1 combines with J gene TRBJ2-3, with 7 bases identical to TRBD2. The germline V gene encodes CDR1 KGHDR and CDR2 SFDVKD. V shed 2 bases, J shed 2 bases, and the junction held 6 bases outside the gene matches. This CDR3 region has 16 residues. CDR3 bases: TGTGCCACCAGTGATTATCGCGGGGGTATCACAGATACGCAGTATTTT. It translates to CATSDYRGGITDTQYF.

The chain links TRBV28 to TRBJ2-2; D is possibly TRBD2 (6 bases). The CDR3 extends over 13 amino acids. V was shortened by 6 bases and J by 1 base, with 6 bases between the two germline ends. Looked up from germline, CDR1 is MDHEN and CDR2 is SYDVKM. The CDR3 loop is CASRGGNTGELFF. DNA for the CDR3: TGTGCCAGCAGGGGGGGGAACACCGGGGAGCTGTTTTTT.

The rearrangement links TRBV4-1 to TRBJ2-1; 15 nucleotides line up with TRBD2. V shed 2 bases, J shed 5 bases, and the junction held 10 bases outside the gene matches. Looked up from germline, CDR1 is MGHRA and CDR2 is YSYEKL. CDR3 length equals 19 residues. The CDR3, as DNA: TGCGCCAGCAGCCAAATGCGCAGGGGACTAGCGGGGGGTAACAATGAGCAGTTCTTC. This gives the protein CASSQMRRGLAGGNNEQFF.

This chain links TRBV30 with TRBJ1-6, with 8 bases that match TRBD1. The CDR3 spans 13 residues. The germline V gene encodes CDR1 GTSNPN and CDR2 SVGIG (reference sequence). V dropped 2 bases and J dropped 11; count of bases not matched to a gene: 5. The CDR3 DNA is TGTGCCTGGAGTTTGGACAGGGTGCCACCCCTCCACTTT. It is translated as CAWSLDRVPPLHF.

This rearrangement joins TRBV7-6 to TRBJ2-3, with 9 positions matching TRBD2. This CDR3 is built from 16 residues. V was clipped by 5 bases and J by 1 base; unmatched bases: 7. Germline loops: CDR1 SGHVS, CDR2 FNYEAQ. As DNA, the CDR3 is TGTGCCAGCAGCCCAGTTAGCGGGAGCGGCACAGATACGCAGTATTTT. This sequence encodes CASSPVSGSGTDTQYF.

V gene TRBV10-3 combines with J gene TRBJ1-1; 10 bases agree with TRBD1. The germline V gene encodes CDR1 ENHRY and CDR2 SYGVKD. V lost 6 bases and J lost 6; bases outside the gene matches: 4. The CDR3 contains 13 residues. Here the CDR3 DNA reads TGTGCCATCAGCCGGACAGGGGGAGCTGAAGCTTTCTTT. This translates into CAISRTGGAEAFF.

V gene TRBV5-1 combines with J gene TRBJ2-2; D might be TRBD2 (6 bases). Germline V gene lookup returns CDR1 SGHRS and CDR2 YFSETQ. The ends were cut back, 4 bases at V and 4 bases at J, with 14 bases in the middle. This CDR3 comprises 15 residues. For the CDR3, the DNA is TGCGCCAGCAGCGACCGTGGGGGGAGCACCGGGGAGCTGTTTTTT. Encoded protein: CASSDRGGSTGELFF. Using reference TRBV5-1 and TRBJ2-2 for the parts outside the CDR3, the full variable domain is KAGVTQTPRYLIKTRGQQVTLSCSPISGHRSVSWYQQTPGQGLQFLFEYFSETQRNKGNFPGRFSGRQFSNSRSEMNVSTLELGDSALYLCASSDRGGSTGELFFGEGSRLTVL.

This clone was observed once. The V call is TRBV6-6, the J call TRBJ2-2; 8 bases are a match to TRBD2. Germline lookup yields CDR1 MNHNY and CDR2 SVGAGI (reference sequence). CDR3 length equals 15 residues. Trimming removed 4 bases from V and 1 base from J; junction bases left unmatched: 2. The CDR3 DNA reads TGTGCCAGCAGTTTACTAGCGGTGAACACCGGGGAGCTGTTTTTT. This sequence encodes CASSLLAVNTGELFF.

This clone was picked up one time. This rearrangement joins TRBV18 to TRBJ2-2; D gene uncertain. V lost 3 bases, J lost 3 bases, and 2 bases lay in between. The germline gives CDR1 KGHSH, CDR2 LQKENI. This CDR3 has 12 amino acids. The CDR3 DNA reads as TGTGCCAGCTCACCCTACACCGGGGAGCTGTTTTTT. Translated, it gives CASSPYTGELFF.

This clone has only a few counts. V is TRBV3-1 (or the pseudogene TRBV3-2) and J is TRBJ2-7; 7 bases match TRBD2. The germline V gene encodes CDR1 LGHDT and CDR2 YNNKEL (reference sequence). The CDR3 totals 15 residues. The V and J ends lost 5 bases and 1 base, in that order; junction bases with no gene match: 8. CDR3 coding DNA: TGTGCCAGCAGCACTGCGGCAGCGGGATCCTACGAGCAGTACTTC. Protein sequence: CASSTAAAGSYEQYF.

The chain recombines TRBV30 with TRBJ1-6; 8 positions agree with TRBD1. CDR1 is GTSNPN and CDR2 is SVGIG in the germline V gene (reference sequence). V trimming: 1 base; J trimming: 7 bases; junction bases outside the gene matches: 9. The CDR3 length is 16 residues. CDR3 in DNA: TGTGCCTGGAGTGCGGACAGGGTACCGGGGAATTCACCCCTCCACTTT. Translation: CAWSADRVPGNSPLHF.

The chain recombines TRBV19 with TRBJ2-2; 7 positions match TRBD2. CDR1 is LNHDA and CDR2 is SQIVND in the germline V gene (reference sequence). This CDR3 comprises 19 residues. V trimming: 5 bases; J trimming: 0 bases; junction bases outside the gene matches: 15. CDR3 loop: CASSPSGRQGGSNTGELFF. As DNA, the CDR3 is TGTGCCAGTAGTCCGTCTGGGAGGCAGGGAGGGTCGAACACCGGGGAGCTGTTTTTT. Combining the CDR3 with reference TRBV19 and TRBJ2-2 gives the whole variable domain DGGITQSPKYLFRKEGQNVTLSCEQNLNHDAMYWYRQDPGQGLRLIYYSQIVNDFQKGDIAEGYSVSREKKESFPLTVTSAQKNPTAFYLCASSPSGRQGGSNTGELFFGEGSRLTVL.

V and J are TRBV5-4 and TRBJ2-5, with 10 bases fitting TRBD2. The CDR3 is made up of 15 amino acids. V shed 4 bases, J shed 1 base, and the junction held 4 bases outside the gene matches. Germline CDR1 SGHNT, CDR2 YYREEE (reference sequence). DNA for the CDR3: TGTGCCAGCAGCCGGACTAGCGGTGCCCAAGAGACCCAGTACTTC. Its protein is CASSRTSGAQETQYF.

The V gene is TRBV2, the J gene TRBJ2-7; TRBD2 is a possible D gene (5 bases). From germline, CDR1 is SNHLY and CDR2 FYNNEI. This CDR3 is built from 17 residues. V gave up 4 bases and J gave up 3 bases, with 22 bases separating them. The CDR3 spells CASSVTSWRRSFYEQYF. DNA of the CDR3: TGTGCCAGCAGTGTAACTAGTTGGAGGCGATCCTTCTACGAGCAGTACTTC.

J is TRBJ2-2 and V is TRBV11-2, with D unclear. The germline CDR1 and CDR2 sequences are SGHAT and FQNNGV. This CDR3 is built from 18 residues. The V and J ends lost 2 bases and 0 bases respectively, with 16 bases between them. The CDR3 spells CASSLYMTPRTNTGELFF. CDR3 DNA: TGTGCCAGCAGCTTATACATGACACCTCGAACGAACACCGGGGAGCTGTTTTTT.

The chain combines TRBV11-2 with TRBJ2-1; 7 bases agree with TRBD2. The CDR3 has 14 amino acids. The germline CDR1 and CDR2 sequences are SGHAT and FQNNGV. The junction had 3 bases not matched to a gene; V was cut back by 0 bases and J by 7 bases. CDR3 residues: CASSLERELNEQFF. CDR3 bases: TGTGCCAGCAGCTTAGAGCGGGAGTTGAATGAGCAGTTCTTC.

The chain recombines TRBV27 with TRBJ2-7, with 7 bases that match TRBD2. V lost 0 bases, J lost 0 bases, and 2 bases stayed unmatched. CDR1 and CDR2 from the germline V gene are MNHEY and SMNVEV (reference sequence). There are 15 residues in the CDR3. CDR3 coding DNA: TGTGCCAGCAGTTTATCGGGACTACCCTCCTACGAGCAGTACTTC. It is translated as CASSLSGLPSYEQYF.

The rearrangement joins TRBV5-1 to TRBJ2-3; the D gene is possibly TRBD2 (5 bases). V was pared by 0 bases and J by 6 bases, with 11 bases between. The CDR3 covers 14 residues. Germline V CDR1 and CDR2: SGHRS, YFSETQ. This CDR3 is CASSLGRSADTQYF. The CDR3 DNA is TGCGCCAGCAGCTTGGGGAGGTCCGCGGATACGCAGTATTTT.